This TCR beta chain was identified in a study of graft-versus-host responses after intestinal transplantation (dated by TCRdb to about 2021). For the wider study: Recipients received multivisceral, liver-intestinal, or isolated intestinal transplants. After intestinal transplantation, graft-versus-host and host-versus-graft alloreactive T cell clones in the graft, circulation and bone marrow were tracked using bulk TCR-beta CDR3 sequencing. All recipients received anti-thymocyte globulin induction followed by maintenance tacrolimus and steroids for about three years. Alloreactive clones were identified by sequencing pre-transplant mixed lymphocyte reaction products and comparing these products with unstimulated pre-transplant donor and recipient T cells. Rather than going through the commercial service, samples from a few later patients were sequenced in-house on an Illumina MiSeq and processed with MiXCR. Donor T cell macrochimerism was defined as a peak of at least 4% donor T cells among recipient peripheral blood mononuclear cells. The cohort enrolled some 23 intestinal transplant recipients, one of whom was a retransplant, and a few patients without pretransplant specimens were excluded. Points the paper makes about the study in general: GvH clones turned up in recipient bone marrow, with some appearing earlier in ileal mucosa or blood, a pattern consistent with an intestinal mucosal origin. Peak levels of circulating GvH clones were associated with declines in HvG clones early after transplant. In patients with donor T cell macrochimerism, the allografts had high GvH to HvG T cell clonal ratios. The conclusions were limited by the relatively low number and heterogeneity of the intestinal transplant patients.

Regarding this clone: Its specific antigen is unknown. No much larger clone is present one base from it, and per-base qualities are unavailable.

Compared with germline, V lacks 7 bases and J lacks 6 bases; bases without a gene match: 13. The CDR3 starts with the cysteine, ends with the phenylalanine, and has 15 residues. Only the CDR3 DNA is retained, 45 bases long and in frame from the first base. CDR1 and CDR2 were assigned from the germline V gene as SGHRS and YFSETQ. Preparation of the library involved the immunoSEQ multiplex PCR assay. For most patients, genomic DNA was isolated with the Qiagen DNeasy Blood and Tissue Kit and shipped frozen to Adaptive Biotechnologies for TCR sequencing. High-throughput TCR-beta CDR3 sequencing of genomic DNA from most patients was performed by Adaptive Biotechnologies. Regarding the original processing steps: Adaptive's ImmunoSEQ software was the source of the TCR sequencing data for about 17 patients, while a few other patients were processed with MiXCR and VDJtools. To correct CD4 versus CD8 sorting errors, any sequence found in both subsets at a frequency ratio below 5:1 was removed. CDR3 nucleotide sequences shared between donor and recipient were removed because their origin could not be assigned. At least 2-fold expansion over unstimulated cells and a minimum CFSE-low frequency of 0.002% (template counts) or 0.001% (read counts) were required for clones to be classified as alloreactive. A clone was considered mappable if detected in the sequenced pre-transplant spleen, lymph node, or MLR CFSE-low populations of the donor or recipient. The cumulative frequency of alloreactive clones was calculated as a percentage of all sequences, weighted by copy number. Sourced from immuneACCESS, this table was stored by TCRdb with only in-frame sequences that have V and J called. A share of the clones is absent; for the studies checked, an unresolved V gene accounts for under half, and the remainder has no known explanation. V and J calls and clone size come straight from that table; D and trimming were deduced from the DNA. The sample data list about 100,000 clones, and roughly 87% of these were observed just once. The top ten hold roughly 1% of the sample.

This specimen's time point label, interpreted: cells obtained before transplantation from donor or recipient. CD3+CD4+ and CD3+CD8+ populations were FACS-sorted from unstimulated pre-transplant donor and recipient cells taken from spleen or lymph nodes. The rearranged segments are TRBV5-1 and TRBJ2-5, with 9 central nucleotides matching TRBD1. Sequenced here: unstimulated CD4+ T cells sorted from spleen or lymph node cells, sampled before transplant. The sequence derives from a human donor who was the organ donor for an intestinal transplant. This receptor carries the CDR3 CASQNPGTGPKTQYF. The DNA reads TGCGCCAGCCAAAACCCGGGGACAGGGCCAAAGACCCAGTACTTC.